Listed below are T cell receptor beta chains from one sample, sequenced in a study of monozygotic twins with inflammatory bowel disease. TCRdb re-called the 5' RACE reads and gives one entry per CDR3 protein, without DNA. This sample's table reports approximately 160,000 distinct CDR3 sequences. Sequencing was carried out using blood. These receptors all stem from a human donor with ulcerative colitis or Crohn's disease, or a healthy co-twin of an affected twin (not recorded which). Each CDR3 is given with its conserved first and last residue.

j_call,v_call,cdr3_aa
TRBJ2-1,TRBV5-1,CASSLMTGLAGGPGNEQFF
TRBJ2-7,TRBV6-6,CASRPSGGLYEQYF
TRBJ2-5,TRBV7-2,CASSFQLSGGETQYF
TRBJ2-2,TRBV5-1,CASSLWSGETGELFF
TRBJ2-7,TRBV4-1,CASSQEGPLASYEQYF
TRBJ1-3,TRBV29-1,CSVKGPSGNTIYF
TRBJ2-3,TRBV5-1,CASRWDTDTQYF
TRBJ1-2,TRBV28,CASSLRGYGYGYTF
TRBJ2-7,TRBV5-6,CAPATAGHSYEQYF
TRBJ1-1,TRBV5-1,CASSLFLQNTEAFF
TRBJ2-1,TRBV27,CASRHTPGRYNEQFF
TRBJ2-2,TRBV10-3,CAISERGNSGIDTGELFF
TRBJ2-6,TRBV5-6,CASSSGQGSANVLTF
TRBJ2-7,TRBV7-2,CASILASGSPPYEQYF
TRBJ1-1,TRBV6-5,CASSYRNSYSEAFF
TRBJ1-2,TRBV7-9,CASSLAGQLANYGYTF
TRBJ1-6,TRBV18,CASSIWDRDSPLHF
TRBJ1-3,TRBV5-4,CASSPDGKSGNTIYF
TRBJ1-2,TRBV5-5,CASSFYRDYGYTF
TRBJ2-7,TRBV28,CASSRPGQGTNRGYF
TRBJ1-2,TRBV6-6,CASSPGLGWGYTF
TRBJ2-4,TRBV7-8,CASSFVGQNIQYF
TRBJ1-5,TRBV10-3,CAISDVDRADQPQHF
TRBJ2-7,TRBV30,CAWTTSGGEGYEQYF
TRBJ2-1,TRBV12-3/TRBV12-4,CASGRSERRDNEQFF
TRBJ2-2,TRBV7-9,CASSFTGTGISGELFF
TRBJ1-5,TRBV7-2,CASSLGPGRGEPQHF
TRBJ2-1,TRBV30,CAWSPTSVIYNEQFF
TRBJ2-7,TRBV5-1,CASSGAGVRYEQYF
TRBJ2-7,TRBV5-6,CASSFSGRFDEQYF
TRBJ1-2,TRBV5-1,CASSRPGSGNYGYTF
TRBJ2-1,TRBV7-2,CASSLEGRAVEQFF
TRBJ2-1,TRBV20-1,CSALRTSGYNEQFF
TRBJ1-1,TRBV19,CASSSDRTMNTEAFF
TRBJ2-2,TRBV7-2,CASSLKTGGTGELFF
TRBJ2-7,TRBV7-9,CASTNRGAGNEQYF
TRBJ2-4,TRBV9,CASSLSPTSGENIQYF
TRBJ2-7,TRBV24-1,CATSDFYEQYF
TRBJ2-7,TRBV7-9,CASSHSAVYEQYF
TRBJ2-7,TRBV29-1,CSVEGLAGVEQYF
TRBJ1-6,TRBV6-9,CASIHREKEDNSPLHF
TRBJ2-7,TRBV5-1,CASSLHRGLYEQYF
TRBJ1-2,TRBV7-2,CASSLGPGQYGYTF
TRBJ2-7,TRBV4-3,CASSQNLGTSGHEQYF
TRBJ2-1,TRBV5-1,CASSLEGLLYNEQFF
TRBJ1-1,TRBV7-2,CASSLVMNTEAFF
TRBJ2-7,TRBV5-1,CASSPGFVGEQYF
TRBJ1-5,TRBV20-1,CSARGDRAFDYQPQHF
TRBJ2-1,TRBV7-6,CASSSRRGHEQFF
TRBJ1-5,TRBV3-1,CASSQDPTGDQPQHF
TRBJ1-4,TRBV4-1,CASRAEGGGEKLFF
TRBJ2-2,TRBV5-1,CASSHQSDYLTGELFF
TRBJ1-2,TRBV29-1,CSVSGQGLGYGYTF
TRBJ2-3,TRBV7-3,CASSLTGGLADTQYF
TRBJ1-1,TRBV6-1,CASSRMPMNTEAFF